This TCR beta chain was obtained from a study of memory CD4+ T cells and cytomegalovirus serostatus. Source study methods: Out-of-frame sequences were removed, leaving roughly 2.1 million distinct TCRbeta sequences. TCRdb's copy holds only in-frame clones and misses some; the assay was immunoSEQ multiplex PCR. V and J calls plus clone size are reproduced from that table; the DNA served to infer D and trimming. The sample consists of fewer than 75,000 clones, roughly 80% of them appearing once. Single viable CD3+CD4+CD8-CD45RO+ cells were sorted as the memory CD4+ T cells. V lost 6 bases and J lost 0; bases outside the gene matches: 15. The CDR3 has 19 amino acids. Germline loops: CDR1 MDHEN, CDR2 SYDVKM.

Sequenced sample: memory CD4+ T cells from blood. The genes are TRBV28 and TRBJ2-3; TRBD2 matches at 10 bases. The receptor was derived from an adult in good health and CMV-seronegative. DNA of the CDR3: TGTGCCAGCAGCGCGTTTTGGGCTAGCGGGAGTTACAGCACAGATACGCAGTATTTT. Protein sequence: CASSAFWASGSYSTDTQYF.